This T cell receptor (beta chain) was observed in a study of OX40 agonist ivuxolimab in advanced cancers. Turning to the study itself: The dose-escalation group included hepatocellular carcinoma, melanoma, renal cell carcinoma and head and neck cancer. Study-level findings and limits: The expanded peripheral T cells' antigen specificity was not determined. In the 0.1 to 3.0 mg/kg range, CD4+ and CD8+ blood T cells had expanded clonally by week 6.

This clone was counted once. Its antigen remains unknown. This table comes from immunoSEQ multiplex PCR, and its TCRdb copy is limited to in-frame clones, with some not included. The table includes roughly 65,000 clones, 91% detected once. The CDR3 is 14 residues long. V lost 5 bases to trimming and J lost 9 bases; unmatched junction nucleotides: 7. Germline V gives CDR1 MDHEN, CDR2 SYDVKM. Cycle 7 day 1, cycle 4 day 1, and baseline were the timepoints at which blood was sampled. V gene TRBV28 combines with J gene TRBJ2-4, with 10 nucleotides matching TRBD1. The TCR sequence derives from an adult with an advanced solid tumor such as melanoma, head and neck, liver or kidney cancer. This material consisted of CD4+ or CD8+ T cells sorted from blood, taken in a trial of the OX40 agonist ivuxolimab. The CDR3 DNA sequence: TGTGCCAGCAGTGCCGGGACAGGGGCAATCATTCAGTACTTC. Protein: CASSAGTGAIIQYF.